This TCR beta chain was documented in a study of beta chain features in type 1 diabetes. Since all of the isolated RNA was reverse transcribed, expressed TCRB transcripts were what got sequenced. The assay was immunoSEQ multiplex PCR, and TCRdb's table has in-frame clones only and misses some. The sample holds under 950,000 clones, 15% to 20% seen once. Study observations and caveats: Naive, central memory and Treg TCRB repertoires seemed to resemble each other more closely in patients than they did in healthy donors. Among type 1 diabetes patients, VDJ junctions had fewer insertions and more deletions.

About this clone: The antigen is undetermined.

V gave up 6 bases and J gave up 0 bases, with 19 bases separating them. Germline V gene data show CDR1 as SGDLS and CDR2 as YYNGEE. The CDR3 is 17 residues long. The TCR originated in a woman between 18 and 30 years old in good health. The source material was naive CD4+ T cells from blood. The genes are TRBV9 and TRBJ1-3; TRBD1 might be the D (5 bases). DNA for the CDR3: TGTGCCAGCATCCCGACAGACCTATCTTCCTCTGGAAACACCATATATTTT. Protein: CASIPTDLSSSGNTIYF.